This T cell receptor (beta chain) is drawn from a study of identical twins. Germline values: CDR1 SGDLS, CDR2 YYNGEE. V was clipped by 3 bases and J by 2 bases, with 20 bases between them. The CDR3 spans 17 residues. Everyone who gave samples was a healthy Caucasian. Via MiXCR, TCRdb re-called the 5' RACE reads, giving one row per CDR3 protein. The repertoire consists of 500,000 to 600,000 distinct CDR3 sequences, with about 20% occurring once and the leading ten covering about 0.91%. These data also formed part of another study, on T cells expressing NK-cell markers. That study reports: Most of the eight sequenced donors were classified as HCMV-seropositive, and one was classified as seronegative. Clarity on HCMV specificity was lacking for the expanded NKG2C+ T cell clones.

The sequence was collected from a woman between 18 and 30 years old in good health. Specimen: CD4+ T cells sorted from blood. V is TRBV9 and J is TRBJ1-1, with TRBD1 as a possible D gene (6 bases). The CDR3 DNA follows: TGTGCCAGCAGCGCCCGGGGGCCCAACCACATCAACACTGAAGCTTTCTTT. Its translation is CASSARGPNHINTEAFF. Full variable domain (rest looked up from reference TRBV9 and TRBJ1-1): DSGVTQTPKHLITATGQRVTLRCSPRSGDLSVYWYQQSLDQGLQFLIQYYNGEERAKGNILERFSAQQFPDLHSELNLSSLELGDSALYFCASSARGPNHINTEAFFGQGTRLTVV.